Each of the 2 T cell receptor beta chains below was sequenced from the same sample in a study of CXCR3-negative and CXCR3-positive naive CD8 T cells. The TRB libraries of cDNA were built by UMI-labeled 5' RACE. TCRdb reanalyzed the 5' RACE reads and collapses them to one entry per CDR3 protein, without DNA. Its table records approximately 83,000 distinct CDR3 sequences. The sequencing sample was made of naive CXCR3- CD8+ T cells from blood. Subset meaning: CD45RO-CCR7+CD27+CD95- naive CD8+ T cells lacking CXCR3 (TNR3-). The receptors were gathered from a human donor in good health. Some clones in this sample may be carry-over from other donors' samples.

The rearrangement uses TRBV5-1 and TRBJ2-1; absent DNA, TCRdb's TRBD2 call cannot be checked. The CDR3 consists of 15 residues. The germline gives CDR1 SGHRS, CDR2 YFSETQ. The CDR3 region is CASSWSSGSGNEQFF.

This rearrangement joins TRBV29-1 to TRBJ2-2; TCRdb's assignment of TRBD1 cannot be checked, as there is no DNA. The germline V gene encodes CDR1 SQVTM and CDR2 ANQGSEA. CDR3 size: 12 residues. The CDR3 sequence is CSVIRPPGELFF.